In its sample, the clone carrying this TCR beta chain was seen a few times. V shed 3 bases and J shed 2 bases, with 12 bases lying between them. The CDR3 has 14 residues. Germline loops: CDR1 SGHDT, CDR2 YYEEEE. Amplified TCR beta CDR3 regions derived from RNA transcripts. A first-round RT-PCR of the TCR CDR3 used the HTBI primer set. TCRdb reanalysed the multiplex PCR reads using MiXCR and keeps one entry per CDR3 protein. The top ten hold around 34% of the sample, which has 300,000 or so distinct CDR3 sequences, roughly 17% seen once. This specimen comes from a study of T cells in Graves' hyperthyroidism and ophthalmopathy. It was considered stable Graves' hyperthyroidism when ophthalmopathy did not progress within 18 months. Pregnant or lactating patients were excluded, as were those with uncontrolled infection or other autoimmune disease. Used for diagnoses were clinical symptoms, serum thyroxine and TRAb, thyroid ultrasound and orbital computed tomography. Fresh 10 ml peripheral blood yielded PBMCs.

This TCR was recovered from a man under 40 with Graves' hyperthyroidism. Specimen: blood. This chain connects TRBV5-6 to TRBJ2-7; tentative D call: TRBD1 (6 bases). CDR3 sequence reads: CASSWPDSTYEQYF. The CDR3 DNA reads TGTGCCAGCAGCTGGCCGGACAGTACCTACGAGCAGTACTTC.